The 16 T cell receptor beta chains below were found in one sample sequenced in a study of CD8 T cells in ankylosing spondylitis. TCRdb used MiXCR to reprocess the 5' RACE reads, holding one entry per CDR3 protein. Found here are under 250,000 distinct CDR3 sequences, 8% to 9% of them singletons; the top ten hold roughly 5%. Source material: blood, either unsorted or a sorted T cell fraction (not recorded which). The receptors were sampled from a female donor with ankylosing spondylitis or in good health (not recorded which).

This clonotype has ten or more counts. J is TRBJ1-2 and V is TRBV6-6, with D uncertain. V dropped 4 bases and J dropped 4 bases, with 10 bases sitting between them. The CDR3 consists of 13 residues. Germline CDR1 reads MNHNY; CDR2 reads SVGAGI (reference sequence). In DNA form, the CDR3 reads TGTGCCAGCAGTTCGGCGGACCTCTATGGCTACACCTTC. Residues: CASSSADLYGYTF.

This clonotype was observed many times. J is TRBJ2-7 and V is TRBV20-1, with D possibly TRBD2 on 5 matching bases. The CDR3 is 12 amino acids. Germline assignment: CDR1 DFQATT and CDR2 SNEGSKA (reference sequence). Trimming stripped 6 bases from V and 2 bases from J, with 11 bases between. DNA of the CDR3: TGCAGTGCCCCAAGCGGTACCTACGAGCAGTACTTC. Translation gives CSAPSGTYEQYF.

This clonotype was observed many times. J is TRBJ2-5 and V is TRBV15; the D is unclear. The CDR3 consists of 14 residues. The V end lost 0 bases, the J end lost 2 bases, and 7 bases lay between the germline ends. Looked up from germline, CDR1 is LNHNV and CDR2 is YYDKDF (reference sequence). The CDR3, as DNA: TGTGCCACCAGCAGAGATCCCCGGCAAGAGACCCAGTACTTC. Amino acid sequence: CATSRDPRQETQYF.

This clonotype was observed at least ten times. The chain couples TRBV29-1 to TRBJ2-7; possible D gene TRBD1, 5 bases. Germline V gives CDR1 SQVTM, CDR2 ANQGSEA. The length of the CDR3 is 11 residues. V was shortened by 1 base and J by 8 bases, with 9 bases between the two germline ends. CDR3 in DNA: TGCAGCGTTGAAGTAACAGGCAAGCAGTACTTC. This gives the protein CSVEVTGKQYF.

V and J are TRBV20-1 and TRBJ2-4, with TRBD2 matching 7 bases. CDR1 is DFQATT, CDR2 SNEGSKA, per germline (reference sequence). The CDR3 runs 13 residues. Germline trimming cut 4 bases from V and 6 bases from J; bases unmatched to any gene: 6. CDR3 sequence (DNA): TGCAGTGCTACTAGCGGAGTCGGAAACATTCAGTACTTC. This translates into CSATSGVGNIQYF.

This clonotype occurred many times. V and J are TRBV12-3 or TRBV12-4 and TRBJ2-1, with D tentatively TRBD1 or TRBD2 (5 bases each). This CDR3 region has 16 residues. With 6 bases removed from V and 2 bases from J, the gap between germline ends came to 17 bases. Here the CDR3 DNA reads TGTGCCAGCAGCCGGACCGGGACGCAAGCCTACAATGAGCAGTTCTTC. Translation gives CASSRTGTQAYNEQFF.

This clonotype was seen a few times. In DNA, the CDR3 is TGTGCCAGCACTACCACCCCCCAAGCGGTTTTCTCTGGGGCCAACGTCCTGACTTTC. Translated, it gives CASTTTPQAVFSGANVLTF. J is TRBJ2-6 and V is TRBV7-2; the D gene is possibly TRBD2 (5 bases). The germline V gene encodes CDR1 SGHTA and CDR2 FQGNSA. This CDR3 is built from 19 residues. Trimming removed 7 bases from V and 0 bases from J, with 22 bases in between.

At least ten counts were recorded for this clonotype. V and J are TRBV14 and TRBJ2-7, with D unclear. From germline, CDR1 is SGHDN and CDR2 FVKESK. Trimming stripped 0 bases from V and 1 base from J, with 7 bases between. This CDR3 is built from 14 residues. The CDR3 spells CASSQDSVSYEQYF. The DNA of the CDR3 is TGTGCCAGCAGCCAAGATTCGGTTTCCTACGAGCAGTACTTC.

Notes on this clonotype: A read error may explain this, as a much larger clone is one base away. The J gene is TRBJ2-5, the V gene TRBV3-1; D gene uncertain. CDR3 size: 11 residues. Germline CDR1 is LGHDT and CDR2 is YNNKEL (reference sequence). The CDR3 loop is CVSSQWETQYF. CDR3 nucleotide sequence: TGTGTCAGCAGCCAATGGGAGACCCAGTACTTC.

This clonotype occurred many times. At one boundary the junction diverges from the germline segment, which might be a read error. This sequence joins TRBV7-9 and TRBJ1-5; D remains ambiguous. Per germline, CDR1 SEHNR and CDR2 FQNEAQ (reference sequence). This CDR3 has 17 residues. CDR3 nucleotides: TGTGCCAGCAGCTTAGACGGCGGCGCCTATAGCAATCAGCCACAGCATTTT. Encoded protein: CASSLDGGAYSNQPQHF.

This clonotype came up many times. V is TRBV28 and J is TRBJ1-4; 8 bases line up with TRBD1. V shed 5 bases, J shed 5 bases, and the junction held 10 bases outside the gene matches. CDR1 and CDR2 (germline): MDHEN, SYDVKM. The CDR3 is made up of 16 amino acids. This chain's CDR3 is CASSPRRRQGNEKLFF. CDR3 sequence (DNA): TGTGCCAGCAGTCCCCGGCGGAGACAGGGGAATGAAAAACTGTTTTTT.

This clonotype was counted at least ten times. The V gene is TRBV7-8, the J gene TRBJ1-5, with D perhaps matching TRBD1 (6 bases). Germline values: CDR1 SGHVS, CDR2 FQNEAQ. This CDR3 region has 15 residues. Between the trimmed V and J ends, which lost 5 bases and 2 bases, there was a span of 13 bases. CDR3 DNA: TGTGCCAGCAGCGGTCGGGGGGCGCGCAATCAGCCCCAGCATTTT. Its translation: CASSGRGARNQPQHF.

There are many counts of this clonotype. The rearrangement uses TRBV6-6 and TRBJ2-5, with D unclear. The CDR3 consists of 12 residues. Germline loops: CDR1 MNHNY, CDR2 SVGAGI (reference sequence). V was cut by 0 bases and J by 4 bases, with 3 bases left in between. The CDR3 spells CASSYSAETQYF. Here the CDR3 DNA reads TGTGCCAGCAGTTACTCGGCAGAGACCCAGTACTTC.

This clonotype was counted many times. The chain is built from TRBV6-6 and TRBJ2-3; TRBD2 agrees at 8 bases. V trimming: 5 bases; J trimming: 5 bases; junction bases outside the gene matches: 15. In germline, CDR1 is MNHNY, CDR2 SVGAGI (reference sequence). CDR3 size: 17 residues. This CDR3 is CASSTPLAGTILDTQYF. The DNA of the CDR3 is TGTGCCAGCAGTACCCCTTTAGCGGGAACCATCTTAGATACGCAGTATTTT.

There are a few counts of this clonotype. The chain combines TRBV25-1 with TRBJ2-7; possibly TRBD1 for D (6 bases). Trimming shortened V by 4 bases and J by 6 bases, and 16 bases separated the two germline ends. CDR1 and CDR2 from the germline V gene are MGHDK and SYGVNS. CDR3 size: 14 residues. In DNA, the CDR3 is TGTGCCAGCAGTGTCACAGGGTCTGGGGGCGAGCAGTACTTC. Protein: CASSVTGSGGEQYF.

Many counts were recorded for this clonotype. V and J are TRBV5-6 and TRBJ2-1, with a weak D call TRBD2 (5 bases). V shed 1 base and J shed 6 bases, with 14 bases lying between them. Germline V CDR1 and CDR2: SGHDT, YYEEEE. This CDR3 is built from 15 residues. The CDR3 sequence is CASSLFVLGLNEQFF. For the CDR3, the DNA is TGTGCCAGCAGCTTGTTCGTACTAGGGCTCAATGAGCAGTTCTTC.